This TCR beta chain was identified during a study of cytomegalovirus exposure and HLA in healthy donors. Study-wide findings and caveats: Roughly uniform depth of sequencing across donors was assumed in presence/absence analyses. Association of a missense DCLRE1C variant with TCR beta V- and J-gene trimming was reported in a later analysis.

The PCR ran on 60 Vbeta and 13 Jbeta primers. The assay was immunoSEQ multiplex PCR, and TCRdb's table has in-frame clones only and misses some. Of about 95,000 clones in the sample, around 70% are singletons; the top ten hold more than 13%. A few counts support this clone. Its antigen is undetermined. The sample consisted of PBMCs. The sequence was collected from a woman between 45 and 65 years old in good health and CMV-seropositive.

CDR3 amino acids: CASSFELGGAAETQYF. The CDR3 nucleotides are TGTGCCAGCAGCTTTGAATTGGGGGGGGCTGCAGAGACCCAGTACTTC. The V gene is TRBV5-6, the J gene TRBJ2-5; the D gene is possibly TRBD2 (7 bases). The ends were cut back, 2 bases at V and 4 bases at J, with 18 bases in the middle. The CDR3 consists of 16 residues. CDR1 is SGHDT and CDR2 is YYEEEE in the germline V gene.